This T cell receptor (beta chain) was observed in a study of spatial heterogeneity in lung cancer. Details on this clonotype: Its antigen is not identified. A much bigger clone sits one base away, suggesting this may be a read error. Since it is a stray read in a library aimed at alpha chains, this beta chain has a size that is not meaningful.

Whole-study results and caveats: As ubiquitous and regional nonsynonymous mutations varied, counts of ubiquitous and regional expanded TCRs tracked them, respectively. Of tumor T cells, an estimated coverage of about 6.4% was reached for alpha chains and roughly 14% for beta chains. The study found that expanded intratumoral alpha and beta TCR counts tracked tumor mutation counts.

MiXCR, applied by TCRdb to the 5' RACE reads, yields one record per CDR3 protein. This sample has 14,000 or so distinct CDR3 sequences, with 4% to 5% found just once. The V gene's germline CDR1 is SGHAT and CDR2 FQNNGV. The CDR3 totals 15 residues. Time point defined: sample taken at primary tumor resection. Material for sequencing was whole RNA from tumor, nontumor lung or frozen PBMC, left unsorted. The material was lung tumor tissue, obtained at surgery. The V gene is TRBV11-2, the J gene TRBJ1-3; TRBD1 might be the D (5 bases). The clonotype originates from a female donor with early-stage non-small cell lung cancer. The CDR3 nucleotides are TGTGCCTGCAGCTTGTGGGGGAGACCCGGAAACACCATATATTTT. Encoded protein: CACSLWGRPGNTIYF.